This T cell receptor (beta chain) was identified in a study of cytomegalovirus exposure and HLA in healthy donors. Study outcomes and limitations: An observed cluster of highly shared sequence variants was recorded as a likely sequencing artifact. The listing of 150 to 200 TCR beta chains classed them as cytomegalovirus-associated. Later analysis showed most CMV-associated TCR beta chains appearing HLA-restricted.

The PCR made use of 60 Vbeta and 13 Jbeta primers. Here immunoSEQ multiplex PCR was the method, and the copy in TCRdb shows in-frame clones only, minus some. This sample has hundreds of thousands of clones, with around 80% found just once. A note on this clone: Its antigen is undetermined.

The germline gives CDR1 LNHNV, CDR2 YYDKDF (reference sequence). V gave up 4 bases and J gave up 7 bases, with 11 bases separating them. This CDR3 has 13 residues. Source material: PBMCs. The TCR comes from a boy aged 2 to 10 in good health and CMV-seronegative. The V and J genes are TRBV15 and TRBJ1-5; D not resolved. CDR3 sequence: CATSKIAPQPQHF. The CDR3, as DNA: TGTGCCACCAGCAAAATAGCGCCCCAGCCCCAGCATTTT.